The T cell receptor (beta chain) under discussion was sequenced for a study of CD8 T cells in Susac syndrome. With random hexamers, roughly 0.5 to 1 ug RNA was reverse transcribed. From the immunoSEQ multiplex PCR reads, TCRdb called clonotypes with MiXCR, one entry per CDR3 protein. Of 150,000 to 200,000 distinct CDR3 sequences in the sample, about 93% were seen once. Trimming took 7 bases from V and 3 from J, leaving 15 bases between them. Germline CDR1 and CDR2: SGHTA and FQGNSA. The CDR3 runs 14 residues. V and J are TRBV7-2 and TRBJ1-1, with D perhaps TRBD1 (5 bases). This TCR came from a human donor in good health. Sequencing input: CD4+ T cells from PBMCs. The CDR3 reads CASTQPGMYTEAFF. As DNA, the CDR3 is TGTGCCAGCACCCAGCCAGGGATGTACACTGAAGCTTTCTTT.